Reported below is one T cell receptor beta chain. What it recognizes is unknown. Using immunoSEQ multiplex PCR, the repertoire was profiled, and TCRdb retains in-frame clones only, with some absent. The table shows fewer than 85,000 clones, with roughly 77% occurring only once. The CDR3 contains 12 residues. V dropped 6 bases and J dropped 12; count of bases not matched to a gene: 14. Per germline, CDR1 SQVTM and CDR2 ANQGSEA. These data belong to a study of a mutant IDH1 vaccine in newly diagnosed glioma. Time point here: week 47, end of study. It was 300 ug of mutant IDH1 20-mer peptide that made up each vaccine dose, given with topical imiquimod. The study's findings and limits: The occurrence of vaccine-induced immune responses was seen in roughly 93% of patients.

J is TRBJ2-7 and V is TRBV29-1; 7 bases align to TRBD1. This TCR came from a man aged 40-49 years with glioma. This specimen was PBMCs, taken from a glioma patient whose treatment included an IDH1 peptide vaccine. The CDR3 loop is CSVKRYWRQGYF. CDR3 coding DNA: TGCAGCGTCAAACGGTACTGGAGACAGGGGTACTTC.